Below are 32 T cell receptor beta chains sequenced from a single sample in a study of shared clonotypes between healthy human individuals. Naive-designated CD8 cells lacked CD45RO, were positively enriched for CCR7, and omitted terminally differentiated effector memory CD45RA+ cells. Here immunoSEQ multiplex PCR was the method, and the copy in TCRdb shows in-frame clones only, minus some. The table includes under 600,000 clones, about 98% detected once. Sequenced input: naive CD8+ T cells sorted from blood. These receptors were obtained from a man in his thirties or forties in good health.

The chain links TRBV7-3 to TRBJ2-2, with 11 bases that match TRBD2. V shed 5 bases, J shed 6 bases, and the junction held 8 bases outside the gene matches. From germline, CDR1 is SGHTA and CDR2 FQGTGA. This CDR3 has 16 residues. This chain's CDR3 is CASSVNLAGGAGELFF. As DNA, the CDR3 is TGTGCCAGCAGCGTCAATCTAGCGGGAGGCGCCGGGGAGCTGTTTTTT.

With regard to this clone: Other DNA sequences in the same sample also yield this CDR3. J is TRBJ2-7 and V is TRBV27; perhaps TRBD1 as D (6 bases). V was trimmed by 2 bases and J by 2 bases, leaving 7 bases between them. Per the germline V gene, CDR1 is MNHEY and CDR2 is SMNVEV (reference sequence). CDR3 length: 13 amino acids. This chain's CDR3 is CASSLRQAYEQYF. CDR3 in DNA: TGTGCCAGCAGTTTAAGACAGGCCTACGAGCAGTACTTC.

The chain recombines TRBV9 with TRBJ2-1; TRBD2 agrees at 13 bases. The germline gives CDR1 SGDLS, CDR2 YYNGEE. With 4 bases clipped from V and 8 bases from J, the junction kept 6 bases outside the gene matches. This CDR3 contains 15 residues. CDR3: CASSPGLAGSYEQFF. CDR3 nucleotides: TGTGCCAGCAGCCCGGGACTAGCGGGAAGTTATGAGCAGTTCTTC.

The rearrangement joins TRBV5-1 to TRBJ2-7; weak D call: TRBD2 (5 bases). There are 12 residues in the CDR3. The V end lost 4 bases, the J end lost 3 bases, and 8 bases lay between the germline ends. Germline V lookup: CDR1 SGHRS, CDR2 YFSETQ. CDR3 nucleotides: TGCGCCAGCAGCCTGGACTTCTACGAGCAGTACTTC. It specifies CASSLDFYEQYF.

The V and J genes are TRBV7-9 and TRBJ1-2; the match to TRBD1 covers 7 bases. Germline assignment: CDR1 SEHNR and CDR2 FQNEAQ (reference sequence). The CDR3 is 14 amino acids. V gave up 2 bases and J gave up 6 bases; unmatched junction bases: 6. The CDR3 spells CASSLLGGEDGYTF. The CDR3 DNA follows: TGTGCCAGCAGCTTATTAGGGGGCGAGGATGGCTACACCTTC. The full variable domain, with the rest looked up from reference TRBV7-9 and TRBJ1-2, is DTGVSQNPRHKITKRGQNVTFRCDPISEHNRLYWYRQTLGQGPEFLTYFQNEAQLEKSRLLSDRFSAERPKGSFSTLEIQRTEQGDSAMYLCASSLLGGEDGYTFGSGTRLTVV.

This clone has just one count. This chain links TRBV5-1 with TRBJ2-7, with 9 bases identical to TRBD1. This CDR3 spans 13 amino acids. The V segment lost 1 base and the J segment 5 bases; nucleotides outside the gene matches: 1. From germline, CDR1 is SGHRS and CDR2 YFSETQ. The CDR3 protein is CASSLTGGDEQYF. CDR3 sequence (DNA): TGCGCCAGCAGCTTGACAGGGGGCGACGAGCAGTACTTC.

This chain joins TRBV7-9 and TRBJ2-5, with unresolved D. Germline CDR1 and CDR2: SEHNR and FQNEAQ (reference sequence). This CDR3 has 12 residues. V lost 4 bases and J 7 bases, leaving 10 bases between the germline ends. In DNA, the CDR3 is TGTGCCAGCAGCTCAGTTCGGCCGACCCAGTACTTC. Encoded protein: CASSSVRPTQYF.

The CDR3 sequence is CASSFTGTSYEQYF. The CDR3 region has the DNA TGTGCCAGCAGCTTTACCGGGACTAGCTACGAGCAGTACTTC. The rearrangement joins TRBV7-9 to TRBJ2-7; 8 nucleotides line up with TRBD2. Losses at the gene ends were 3 bases for V and 3 bases for J; bases not matched to a gene: 4. Per the germline V gene, CDR1 is SEHNR and CDR2 is FQNEAQ (reference sequence). This CDR3 has 14 amino acids.

The chain carries TRBV7-9 and TRBJ2-5, with D maybe TRBD1 (7 bases). The CDR3 loop spans 15 amino acids. The V end was cut by 2 bases, the J end by 0 bases, with 10 bases between. The V gene's germline CDR1 is SEHNR and CDR2 FQNEAQ (reference sequence). The CDR3 reads CASSLSGGYQETQYF. In DNA, the CDR3 is TGTGCCAGCAGCTTATCAGGGGGGTACCAAGAGACCCAGTACTTC.

This clone occurred once. V usage is TRBV5-6 and J usage is TRBJ2-2; 11 bases line up with TRBD2. The CDR3 contains 17 residues. V lost 0 bases, J lost 5 bases, and 6 bases stayed unmatched. The V gene's germline CDR1 is SGHDT and CDR2 YYEEEE. CDR3 nucleotides: TGTGCCAGCAGCTTGGCCGGGGGACTAGCGGAGACCGGGGAGCTGTTTTTT. This encodes CASSLAGGLAETGELFF.

This clone was counted a single time. The V and J genes are TRBV7-2 and TRBJ1-5, with TRBD1 matching 7 bases. Trimming at V came to 5 bases and at J to 5 bases, leaving 18 bases not matched to a gene. The CDR3 is 18 amino acids. CDR1 and CDR2 from the germline V gene are SGHTA and FQGNSA. The CDR3 region has the DNA TGTGCCAGCAGCCATAACCGTCTTGAGGGACAGTGGCATCAGCCCCAGCATTTT. Its protein product is CASSHNRLEGQWHQPQHF. The full variable domain, its missing parts supplied by reference TRBV7-2 and TRBJ1-5, is GAGVSQSPSNKVTEKGKDVELRCDPISGHTALYWYRQSLGQGLEFLIYFQGNSAPDKSGLPSDRFSAERTGGSVSTLTIQRTQQEDSAVYLCASSHNRLEGQWHQPQHFGDGTRLSIL.

The chain couples TRBV28 to TRBJ2-1; 9 nucleotides agree with TRBD2. The CDR3 runs to 15 residues. Germline values: CDR1 MDHEN, CDR2 SYDVKM. Trimming removed 8 bases from V and 3 bases from J; junction bases left unmatched: 8. CDR3 sequence (DNA): TGTGCCAGCCAGCAGGGACTAGCTTTCTACAATGAGCAGTTCTTC. Translation: CASQQGLAFYNEQFF.

Concerning this clone itself: One end of the junction varies from germline; a read error may be responsible. The chain couples TRBV18 to TRBJ2-1; weak D call: TRBD2 (5 bases). The CDR3 runs to 14 residues. Germline V gene sequence: CDR1 KGHSH, CDR2 LQKENI. CDR3 coding DNA: TGTGCCAGCTCACCATTGGACTCCAACAATGAGCAGTTCTTC. This encodes CASSPLDSNNEQFF.

V is TRBV7-8 and J is TRBJ2-1, with 9 positions matching TRBD1. Germline V gene sequence: CDR1 SGHVS, CDR2 FQNEAQ. The CDR3 is 16 residues long. V lost 1 base and J lost 1; bases outside the gene matches: 2. CDR3 residues: CASSLDGTGSYNEQFF. The CDR3 DNA is TGTGCCAGCAGCTTAGACGGGACAGGGTCCTACAATGAGCAGTTCTTC.

The chain is built from TRBV5-8 and TRBJ1-2, with D uncertain. The CDR3 loop spans 12 amino acids. Germline V gives CDR1 SGHTS, CDR2 YDEGEE. Trimming removed 4 bases at V and 7 bases at J, with 11 bases between. CDR3 sequence reads: CASSQRWVGYTF. DNA for the CDR3: TGTGCCAGCAGCCAACGCTGGGTTGGCTACACCTTC.

The chain carries TRBV9 and TRBJ1-3; 8 bases map to TRBD1. CDR1 and CDR2 from the germline V gene are SGDLS and YYNGEE. This CDR3 has 21 residues. V shed 0 bases, J shed 0 bases, and the junction held 17 bases outside the gene matches. The CDR3 spells CASSVGRRPRDRPDSGNTIYF. CDR3 sequence (DNA): TGTGCCAGCAGCGTAGGCAGGAGGCCGAGGGACAGGCCGGACTCTGGAAACACCATATATTTT.

The rearrangement links TRBV6-1 to TRBJ2-1; TRBD2 agrees at 11 bases. This CDR3 is built from 16 residues. The V segment lost 4 bases and the J segment 10 bases; nucleotides outside the gene matches: 12. From germline, CDR1 is MNHNS and CDR2 SASEGT. CDR3 sequence reads: CASSGPLAGDFLEQFF. CDR3 in DNA: TGTGCCAGCAGTGGACCACTAGCGGGAGATTTTCTAGAGCAGTTCTTC.

This clone was seen a handful of times. The chain combines TRBV5-1 with TRBJ2-7; 11 positions agree with TRBD1. The CDR3 is made up of 15 amino acids. V lost 5 bases to trimming and J lost 1 base; unmatched junction nucleotides: 5. Germline V gene data show CDR1 as SGHRS and CDR2 as YFSETQ. Here the CDR3 DNA reads TGCGCCAGCAGTCCCGGGACAGGGGGTTCCTACGAGCAGTACTTC. Its protein product is CASSPGTGGSYEQYF.

The chain recombines TRBV15 with TRBJ2-1; 9 bases map to TRBD2. The CDR3 contains 19 residues. Germline CDR1 reads LNHNV; CDR2 reads YYDKDF (reference sequence). J was trimmed by 4 bases and V by 0 bases; bases with no gene match: 13. CDR3 region: CATSRDSTPGGRGYNEQFF. The CDR3 nucleotides are TGTGCCACCAGCAGAGATTCGACTCCGGGCGGGAGGGGGTACAATGAGCAGTTCTTC.

The chain carries TRBV11-2 and TRBJ1-1, with TRBD1 matching 7 bases. The CDR3 contains 15 residues. The junction had 9 bases not matched to a gene; V was cut back by 6 bases and J by 2 bases. CDR1 and CDR2 (germline): SGHAT, FQNNGV. CDR3 nucleotides: TGTGCCAGCAGAGATATAGGGGGCTTTAACACTGAAGCTTTCTTT. Translated: CASRDIGGFNTEAFF.

The chain employs TRBV27 and TRBJ2-7; 8 nucleotides agree with TRBD1. The CDR3 runs to 15 residues. Germline CDR1 is MNHEY and CDR2 is SMNVEV (reference sequence). The V gene end was trimmed by 3 bases and the J gene end by 7 bases; junction bases not matched to a gene: 11. The chain's CDR3 is CASSFYAGGLREQYF. DNA for the CDR3: TGTGCCAGCAGTTTTTACGCAGGGGGCTTGAGGGAGCAGTACTTC.

The chain employs TRBV11-2 and TRBJ2-7; possibly TRBD1 for D (5 bases). CDR1 SGHAT and CDR2 FQNNGV come from the germline V gene. This CDR3 comprises 14 residues. The V end lost 3 bases, the J end lost 7 bases, and 16 bases lay between the germline ends. CDR3 in amino acids: CASSFAGPGQEQYF. For the CDR3, the DNA is TGTGCCAGCAGCTTTGCCGGTCCAGGGCAAGAGCAGTACTTC. The full variable domain, completed using reference TRBV11-2 and TRBJ2-7, is EAGVAQSPRYKIIEKRQSVAFWCNPISGHATLYWYQQILGQGPKLLIQFQNNGVVDDSQLPKDRFSAERLKGVDSTLKIQPAKLEDSAVYLCASSFAGPGQEQYFGPGTRLTVT.

The chain is built from TRBV5-1 and TRBJ2-3; D uncertain. V dropped 0 bases and J dropped 0 bases, with 8 bases sitting between them. This CDR3 region has 15 residues. The germline V gene has CDR1 SGHRS and CDR2 YFSETQ. Written as DNA, the CDR3 is TGCGCCAGCAGCTTGGAAACGCAAAGCACAGATACGCAGTATTTT. It yields the protein CASSLETQSTDTQYF.

V usage is TRBV9 and J usage is TRBJ1-1, with D perhaps TRBD1 (5 bases). The CDR3 has 15 amino acids. The germline V gene encodes CDR1 SGDLS and CDR2 YYNGEE. Trimming cost V 3 bases and J 0 bases, with 12 bases left between them. The CDR3 sequence is CASSGIQGMNTEAFF. CDR3 bases: TGTGCCAGCAGCGGTATTCAGGGTATGAACACTGAAGCTTTCTTT.

The chain recombines TRBV7-6 with TRBJ1-1; the D is unclear. Per germline, CDR1 SGHVS and CDR2 FNYEAQ. With 1 base removed from V and 1 base from J, the gap between germline ends came to 10 bases. This CDR3 contains 15 residues. CDR3 loop: CASSLVMGTNTEAFF. DNA for the CDR3: TGTGCCAGCAGCTTAGTTATGGGTACGAACACTGAAGCTTTCTTT.

The chain recombines TRBV6-1 with TRBJ2-1; 7 positions match TRBD2. CDR1 MNHNS and CDR2 SASEGT come from the germline V gene. Trimming at V came to 3 bases and at J to 6 bases, leaving 8 bases not matched to a gene. The CDR3 spans 15 residues. The CDR3 spells CASSDPGLPTNEQFF. The CDR3 DNA is TGTGCCAGCAGTGATCCGGGACTACCTACCAATGAGCAGTTCTTC.

The V gene is TRBV5-4, the J gene TRBJ1-1; no firm D call. Trimming took 1 base from V and 1 from J, leaving 8 bases between them. This CDR3 comprises 14 residues. Germline V gives CDR1 SGHNT, CDR2 YYREEE (reference sequence). The DNA for the CDR3 is TGTGCCAGCAGCTTGCCCGGGCAGAACACTGAAGCTTTCTTT. Translation: CASSLPGQNTEAFF.

The chain uses TRBV15 and TRBJ2-2; 7 bases are shared with TRBD1. Unmatched junction bases numbered 2, after V lost 0 bases and J lost 1 base. The length of the CDR3 is 16 residues. Germline CDR1 LNHNV, CDR2 YYDKDF (reference sequence). As DNA, the CDR3 is TGTGCCACCAGCAGAGATGGACAGGTGAACACCGGGGAGCTGTTTTTT. As protein: CATSRDGQVNTGELFF.

The J gene is TRBJ2-5, the V gene TRBV19; D call uncertain. Germline V gene data show CDR1 as LNHDA and CDR2 as SQIVND (reference sequence). The CDR3 consists of 16 residues. Trimming pared 2 bases from V and 5 bases from J, leaving 18 bases between. CDR3 DNA: TGTGCCAGTAGTATACGTTCCCCCTGGCGCGAGGAGACCCAGTACTTC. Translation gives CASSIRSPWREETQYF. Full variable domain (rest looked up from reference TRBV19 and TRBJ2-5): DGGITQSPKYLFRKEGQNVTLSCEQNLNHDAMYWYRQDPGQGLRLIYYSQIVNDFQKGDIAEGYSVSREKKESFPLTVTSAQKNPTAFYLCASSIRSPWREETQYFGPGTRLLVL.

V and J are TRBV6-5 and TRBJ2-5, with D perhaps matching TRBD1 (6 bases). This CDR3 region has 15 residues. V lost 0 bases and J lost 7, with 15 bases in between. The germline V gene has CDR1 MNHEY and CDR2 SVGAGI. CDR3 in amino acids: CASSYSVQGVGTQYF. For the CDR3, the DNA is TGTGCCAGCAGTTACTCGGTACAGGGCGTCGGGACCCAGTACTTC.

The J gene is TRBJ2-7, the V gene TRBV28; 9 nucleotides align to TRBD2. The germline V gene has CDR1 MDHEN and CDR2 SYDVKM. This CDR3 contains 17 residues. Trimming at V came to 6 bases and at J to 3 bases, leaving 15 bases not matched to a gene. CDR3 in amino acids: CASRARFRGLAFYEQYF. In nucleotides, the CDR3 is TGTGCCAGCAGGGCTAGGTTTCGGGGACTAGCTTTCTACGAGCAGTACTTC.

V gene TRBV18 combines with J gene TRBJ2-7; the D gene is possibly TRBD2 (6 bases). In germline, CDR1 is KGHSH, CDR2 LQKENI. Trimming stripped 6 bases from V and 3 bases from J, with 18 bases between. The CDR3 loop spans 15 amino acids. The CDR3 sequence is CASSSRGAGIYEQYF. The CDR3 bases are TGTGCCAGCTCCTCACGTGGGGCGGGAATCTACGAGCAGTACTTC.